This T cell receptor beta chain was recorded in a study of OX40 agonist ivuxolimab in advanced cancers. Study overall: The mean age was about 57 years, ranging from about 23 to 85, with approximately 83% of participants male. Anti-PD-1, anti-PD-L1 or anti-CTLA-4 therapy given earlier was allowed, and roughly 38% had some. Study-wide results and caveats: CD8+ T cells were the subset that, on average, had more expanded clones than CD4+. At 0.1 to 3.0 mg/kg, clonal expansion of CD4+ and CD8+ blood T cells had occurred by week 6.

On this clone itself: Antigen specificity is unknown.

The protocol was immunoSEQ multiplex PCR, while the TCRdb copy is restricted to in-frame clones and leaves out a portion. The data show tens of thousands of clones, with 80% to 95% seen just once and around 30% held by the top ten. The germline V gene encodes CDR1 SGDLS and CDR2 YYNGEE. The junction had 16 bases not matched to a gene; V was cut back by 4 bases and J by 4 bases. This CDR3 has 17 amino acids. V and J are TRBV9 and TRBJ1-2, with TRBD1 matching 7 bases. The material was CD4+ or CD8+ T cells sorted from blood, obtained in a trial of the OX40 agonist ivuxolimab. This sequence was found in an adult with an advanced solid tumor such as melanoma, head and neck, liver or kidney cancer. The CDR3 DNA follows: TGTGCCAGCAGCCATCTGGAAGGACCGGGACAGTTCTATGGCTACACCTTC. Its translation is CASSHLEGPGQFYGYTF.